This T cell receptor beta chain was sequenced during a study of blood T cells in healthy people across ages. Study at large: Per every two T cells, about one barcoded beta molecule was captured by template switching.

The CDR3 spans 17 residues. Trimming removed 5 bases from V and 7 bases from J; junction bases left unmatched: 12. The germline gives CDR1 MNHEY, CDR2 SMNVEV (reference sequence). A second 7 to 11 cycle PCR used barcoded and J-beta primers. Paired-end reads containing CDR3 totaled no fewer than 2.5 million for each sample. TCRdb reprocessed the 5' RACE reads with MiXCR, giving one entry per CDR3 protein. The top ten clones hold about a sixth of a sample with 790,000 or so distinct CDR3 sequences, about half of them seen once. The study isolated at least 6.5 million PBMCs from each sample. The sequenced sample was blood. The receptor was derived from an older man in good health. The rearrangement uses TRBV27 and TRBJ2-1; TRBD2 matches 12 bases. The CDR3 is CASSQFATSGSTNEQFF. The CDR3 DNA reads as TGTGCCAGCAGTCAATTTGCGACTAGCGGGAGCACGAATGAGCAGTTCTTC.